Described below is a single T cell receptor beta chain sequence and its context. What it recognizes is unknown. Within the sample, other DNA sequences also encode this same CDR3. The data derive from a study of shared clonotypes between healthy human individuals. Study outcomes and limitations: Naive subsets usually exceeded memory subsets in estimated richness.

Unmatched junction bases numbered 4, after V lost 5 bases and J lost 3 bases. Germline V gene data show CDR1 as SGDLS and CDR2 as YYNGEE. This CDR3 has 13 amino acids. Sequencing used immunoSEQ multiplex PCR; TCRdb keeps in-frame clones, though not all of them. The sample has roughly 2.2 million clones, 85% to 95% seen once. The investigators split CD4+ cells into a CD45RA+ naive subset and a CD45RA-negative memory subset. The chain joins TRBV9 to TRBJ1-2, with 7 bases matching TRBD1. This clonotype was obtained from a man in his late teens or twenties in good health. Some clones in this sample may be carry-over from other donors' samples. Material for sequencing was naive CD4+ T cells from PBMCs. The subset: CD45RA+ positively selected. The CDR3 DNA sequence: TGTGCCAGCAGTGCTACAGGGGACTATGGCTACACCTTC. Translated: CASSATGDYGYTF.